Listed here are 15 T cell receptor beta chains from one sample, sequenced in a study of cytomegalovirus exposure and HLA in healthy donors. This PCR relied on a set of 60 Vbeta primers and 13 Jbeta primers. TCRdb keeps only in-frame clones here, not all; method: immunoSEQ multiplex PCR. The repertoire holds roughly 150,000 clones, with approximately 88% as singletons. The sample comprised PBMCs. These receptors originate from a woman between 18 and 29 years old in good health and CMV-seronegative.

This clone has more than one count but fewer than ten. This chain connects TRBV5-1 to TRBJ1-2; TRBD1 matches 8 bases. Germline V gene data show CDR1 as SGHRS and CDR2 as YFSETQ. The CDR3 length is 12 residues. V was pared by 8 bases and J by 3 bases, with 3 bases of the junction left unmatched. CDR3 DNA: TGCGCCAGTGGACAGGGAGACTATGGCTACACCTTC. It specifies CASGQGDYGYTF.

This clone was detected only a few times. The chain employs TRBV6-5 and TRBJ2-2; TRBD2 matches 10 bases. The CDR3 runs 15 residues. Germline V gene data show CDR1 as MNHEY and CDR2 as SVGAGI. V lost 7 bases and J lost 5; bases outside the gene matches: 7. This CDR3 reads CASTSGGASTGELFF. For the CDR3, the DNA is TGTGCCAGCACAAGCGGGGGGGCGTCAACCGGGGAGCTGTTTTTT.

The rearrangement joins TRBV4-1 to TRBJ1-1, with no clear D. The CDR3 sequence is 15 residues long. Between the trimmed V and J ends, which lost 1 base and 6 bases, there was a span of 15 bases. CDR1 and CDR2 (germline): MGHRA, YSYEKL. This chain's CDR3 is CASSQVRPVSAEAFF. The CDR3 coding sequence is TGCGCCAGCAGCCAAGTTCGTCCCGTCAGCGCTGAAGCTTTCTTT.

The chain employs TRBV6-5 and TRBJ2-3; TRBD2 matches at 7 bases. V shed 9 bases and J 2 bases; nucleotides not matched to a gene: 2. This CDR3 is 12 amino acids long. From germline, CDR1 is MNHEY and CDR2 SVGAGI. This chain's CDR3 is CASAGDTDTQYF. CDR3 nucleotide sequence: TGTGCCAGTGCGGGGGACACAGATACGCAGTATTTT.

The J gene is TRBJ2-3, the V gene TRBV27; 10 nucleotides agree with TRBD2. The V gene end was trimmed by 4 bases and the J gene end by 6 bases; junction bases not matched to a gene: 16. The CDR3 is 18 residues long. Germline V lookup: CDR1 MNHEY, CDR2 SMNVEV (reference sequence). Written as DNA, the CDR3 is TGTGCCAGCAGTTCCCCCCTCCTACTAGCGGGGCGTGGGGATACGCAGTATTTT. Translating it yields CASSSPLLLAGRGDTQYF.

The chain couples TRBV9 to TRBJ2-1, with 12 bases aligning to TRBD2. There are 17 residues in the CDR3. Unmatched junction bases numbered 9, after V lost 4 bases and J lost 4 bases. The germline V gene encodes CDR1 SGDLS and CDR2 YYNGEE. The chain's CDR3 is CASSSTPGLAGYNEQFF. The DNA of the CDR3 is TGTGCCAGCAGCTCAACTCCGGGACTAGCGGGTTACAATGAGCAGTTCTTC.

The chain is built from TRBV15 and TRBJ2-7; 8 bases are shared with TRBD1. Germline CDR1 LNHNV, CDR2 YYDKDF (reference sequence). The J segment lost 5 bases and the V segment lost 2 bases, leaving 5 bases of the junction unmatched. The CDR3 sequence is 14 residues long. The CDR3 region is CATSRQTGVNEQYF. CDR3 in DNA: TGTGCCACCAGCAGACAGACAGGGGTAAACGAGCAGTACTTC.

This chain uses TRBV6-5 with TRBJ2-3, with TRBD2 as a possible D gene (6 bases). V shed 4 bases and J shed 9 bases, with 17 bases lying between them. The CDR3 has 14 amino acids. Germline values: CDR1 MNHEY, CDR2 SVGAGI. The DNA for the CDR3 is TGTGCCAGCAGTTCCGGGGGACTGCCTGGAACGCAGTATTTT. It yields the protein CASSSGGLPGTQYF.

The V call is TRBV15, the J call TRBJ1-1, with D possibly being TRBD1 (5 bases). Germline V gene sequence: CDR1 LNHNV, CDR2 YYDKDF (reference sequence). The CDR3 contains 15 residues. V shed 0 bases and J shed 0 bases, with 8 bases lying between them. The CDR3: CATSRDKGMNTEAFF. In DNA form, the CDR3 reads TGTGCCACCAGCAGAGATAAGGGGATGAACACTGAAGCTTTCTTT. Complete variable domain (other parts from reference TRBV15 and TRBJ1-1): DAMVIQNPRYQVTQFGKPVTLSCSQTLNHNVMYWYQQKSSQAPKLLFHYYDKDFNNEADTPDNFQSRRPNTSFCFLDIRSPGLGDTAMYLCATSRDKGMNTEAFFGQGTRLTVV.

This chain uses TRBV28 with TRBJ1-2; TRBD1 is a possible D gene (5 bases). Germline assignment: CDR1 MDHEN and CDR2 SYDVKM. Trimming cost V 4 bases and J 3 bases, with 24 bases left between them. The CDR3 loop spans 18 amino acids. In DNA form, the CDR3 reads TGTGCCAGCAGTTCGTTAAGGGTTATAGGGGTAGGGGACTATGGCTACACCTTC. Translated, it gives CASSSLRVIGVGDYGYTF.

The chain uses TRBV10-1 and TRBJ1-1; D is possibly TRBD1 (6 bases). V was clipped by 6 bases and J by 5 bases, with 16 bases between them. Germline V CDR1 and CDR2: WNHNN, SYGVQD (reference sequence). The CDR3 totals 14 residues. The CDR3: CASSLGQFGTEAFF. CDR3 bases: TGCGCCAGCAGCCTAGGACAGTTCGGGACTGAAGCTTTCTTT.

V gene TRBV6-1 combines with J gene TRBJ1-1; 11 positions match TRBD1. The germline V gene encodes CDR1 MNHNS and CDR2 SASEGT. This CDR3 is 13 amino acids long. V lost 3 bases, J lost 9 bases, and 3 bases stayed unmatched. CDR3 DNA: TGTGCCAGCAGTGATAGGGACAGGGGGAAAGCTTTCTTT. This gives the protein CASSDRDRGKAFF.

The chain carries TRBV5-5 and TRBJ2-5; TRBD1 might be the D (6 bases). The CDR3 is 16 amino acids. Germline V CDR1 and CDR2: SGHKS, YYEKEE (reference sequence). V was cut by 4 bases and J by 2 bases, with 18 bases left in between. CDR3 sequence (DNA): TGTGCCAGCAGCCTGAAATCCGGGACACCTCAAGAGACCCAGTACTTC. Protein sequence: CASSLKSGTPQETQYF.

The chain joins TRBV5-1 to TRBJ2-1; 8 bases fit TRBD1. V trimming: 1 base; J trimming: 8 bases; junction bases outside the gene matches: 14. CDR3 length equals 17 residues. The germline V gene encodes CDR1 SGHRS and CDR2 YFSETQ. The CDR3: CASSLYPTGTGGDEQFF. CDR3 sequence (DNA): TGCGCCAGCAGCTTGTATCCAACCGGGACAGGAGGGGATGAGCAGTTCTTC.

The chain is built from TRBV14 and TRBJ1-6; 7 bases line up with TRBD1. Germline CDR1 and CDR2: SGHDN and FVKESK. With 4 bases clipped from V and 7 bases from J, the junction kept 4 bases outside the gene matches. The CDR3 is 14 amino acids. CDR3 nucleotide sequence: TGTGCCAGCAGCCGACAGGGCCTCAATTCACCCCTCCACTTT. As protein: CASSRQGLNSPLHF.